This TCR beta chain was recovered during a study of blood T cell repertoires in COVID-19. V lost 3 bases and J lost 5, with 13 bases in between. The CDR3 consists of 15 residues. Germline assignment: CDR1 KGHSH and CDR2 LQKENI. The repertoire was sequenced with immunoSEQ multiplex PCR; TCRdb's copy has only in-frame clones and lacks some. The sample lists about 120,000 clones; approximately 90% were seen once. This sequence joins TRBV18 and TRBJ1-4, with a weak D call TRBD1 (6 bases). The sequenced sample consisted of peripheral blood. The TCR was taken from an older man with active or convalescent COVID-19. The CDR3 here is CASSPGGARNEKLFF. As DNA, the CDR3 is TGTGCCAGCTCACCGGGGGGGGCGAGGAATGAAAAACTGTTTTTT.